Listed below are T cell receptor beta chains from one sample, sequenced in a study of blood T cell repertoires in COVID-19. The method was immunoSEQ multiplex PCR; TCRdb's version includes in-frame clones alone and lacks a portion of them. The sample has more than 45,000 clones; roughly nine tenths are singletons. The specimen sequenced was peripheral blood. These receptors all stem from a man in his sixties with active or convalescent COVID-19. The conserved cysteine and the conserved F or W are not part of the CDR3 here. Fields, in order: V gene, CDR3 length, J gene, CDR3 protein.

v_gene: TRBV5-1; len: 12; j_gene: TRBJ1-2; CDR3aa: ASSLNGVNYGYT
v_gene: TRBV24-1; len: 13; j_gene: TRBJ2-1; CDR3aa: ATSAPGQGANEQF
v_gene: TRBV10-3; len: 13; j_gene: TRBJ2-5; CDR3aa: AISASGGAGETQY
v_gene: TRBV12-3/TRBV12-4; len: 10; j_gene: TRBJ1-6; CDR3aa: ASRWGGSPLH
v_gene: TRBV7-9; len: 12; j_gene: TRBJ2-1; CDR3aa: ASSLKTGYNEQF
v_gene: TRBV5-1; len: 14; j_gene: TRBJ2-1; CDR3aa: ASSAVGTSGGLEQF
v_gene: TRBV3-1/TRBV3-2; len: 11; j_gene: TRBJ1-2; CDR3aa: ASRTDRGGGYT
v_gene: TRBV18; len: 10; j_gene: TRBJ1-1; CDR3aa: ASSPRRIEAF
v_gene: TRBV18; len: 13; j_gene: TRBJ2-7; CDR3aa: ASLGTEPPSYEQY
v_gene: TRBV5-4; len: 16; j_gene: TRBJ2-2; CDR3aa: ASSLGLAGGSGTGELF
v_gene: TRBV6-5; len: 12; j_gene: TRBJ2-7; CDR3aa: ASTLLRDSYEQY
v_gene: TRBV9; len: 13; j_gene: TRBJ1-5; CDR3aa: ASSPGGTGDQPQH
v_gene: TRBV11-2; len: 10; j_gene: TRBJ1-1; CDR3aa: ASSLTATEAF
v_gene: TRBV2; len: 14; j_gene: TRBJ2-6; CDR3aa: ASSEAPVSGANVLT
v_gene: TRBV28; len: 10; j_gene: TRBJ1-2; CDR3aa: ASSLQRDGYT
v_gene: TRBV5-1; len: 12; j_gene: TRBJ1-2; CDR3aa: ASSLSHRSYGYT
v_gene: TRBV7-9; len: 11; j_gene: TRBJ1-2; CDR3aa: ASSLAQEKTGV
v_gene: TRBV5-1; len: 12; j_gene: TRBJ2-1; CDR3aa: ASSLVPGDNEQF
v_gene: TRBV7-3; len: 11; j_gene: TRBJ2-3; CDR3aa: ASSLDRTDTQY
v_gene: TRBV6-5; len: 11; j_gene: TRBJ1-2; CDR3aa: ASTPYRGYGYT
v_gene: TRBV6-5; len: 13; j_gene: TRBJ1-4; CDR3aa: ASRSGSSLGEKLF
v_gene: TRBV3-1/TRBV3-2; len: 11; j_gene: TRBJ1-2; CDR3aa: ASSQDRAPGYT
v_gene: TRBV20-1; len: 8; j_gene: TRBJ1-1; CDR3aa: SLVGGGAF
v_gene: TRBV11-2; len: 12; j_gene: TRBJ2-7; CDR3aa: ASSSGTASYEQY
v_gene: TRBV3-1/TRBV3-2; len: 11; j_gene: TRBJ1-2; CDR3aa: ASGVGGYYGYT
v_gene: TRBV28; len: 12; j_gene: TRBJ1-3; CDR3aa: AGASPGKGNTIY
v_gene: TRBV7-8; len: 9; j_gene: TRBJ1-2; CDR3aa: ASSLRDTVN
v_gene: TRBV5-1; len: 12; j_gene: TRBJ1-4; CDR3aa: ASNRQGDNEKLF